These 7 T cell receptor beta chains originate from one sample sequenced in a study of blood T cell repertoires in COVID-19. Generated by immunoSEQ multiplex PCR, the TCRdb table keeps only in-frame clones and is missing some. The table has fewer than 100,000 clones, 91% seen once. Sequencing was carried out using peripheral blood. These receptors came from a woman aged 50 to 65 in a cohort sampled during active COVID-19.

The chain is built from TRBV28 and TRBJ2-3; 7 nucleotides line up with TRBD1. CDR3 length: 16 amino acids. Per the germline V gene, CDR1 is MDHEN and CDR2 is SYDVKM. Trimming removed 3 bases from V and 1 base from J; junction bases left unmatched: 7. The CDR3 region is CASSLGRGGGTDTQYF. For the CDR3, the DNA is TGTGCCAGCAGTTTGGGCCGAGGGGGCGGCACAGATACGCAGTATTTT.

This clone was counted a single time. The chain uses TRBV5-1 and TRBJ2-1; maybe TRBD2 (6 bases). V lost 7 bases and J 4 bases, leaving 12 bases between the germline ends. This CDR3 spans 13 amino acids. Looked up from germline, CDR1 is SGHRS and CDR2 is YFSETQ. CDR3 in amino acids: CASDSGGYNEQFF. CDR3 in DNA: TGCGCCAGCGACTCTGGGGGGTACAATGAGCAGTTCTTC.

The gene calls are TRBV9 and TRBJ1-6, with D possibly being TRBD1 (5 bases). With 0 bases removed from V and 0 bases from J, the gap between germline ends came to 10 bases. This CDR3 has 17 residues. Germline-derived CDR1 and CDR2 are SGDLS and YYNGEE. CDR3 sequence: CASSVGIGASYNSPLHF. CDR3 DNA sequence: TGTGCCAGCAGCGTAGGAATAGGGGCCTCCTATAATTCACCCCTCCACTTT.

V and J are TRBV7-2 and TRBJ2-1, with 12 bases that match TRBD2. The CDR3 runs to 14 residues. Trimming cost V 3 bases and J 7 bases; bases outside gene matches: 1. Germline V lookup: CDR1 SGHTA, CDR2 FQGNSA. CDR3 nucleotides: TGTGCCAGCAGCTTTGGACTAGCGGGGAATGAGCAGTTCTTC. Translated, it gives CASSFGLAGNEQFF.

V is TRBV10-3 and J is TRBJ2-1; D may be TRBD2 (6 bases). This CDR3 is 12 amino acids long. The V gene's germline CDR1 is ENHRY and CDR2 SYGVKD. Trimming cost V 6 bases and J 12 bases, with 15 bases left between them. DNA of the CDR3: TGTGCCATCAGACCGGAAGCGGGTGGGCAGTTCTTC. This encodes CAIRPEAGGQFF.

The gene calls are TRBV3-1 (or the pseudogene TRBV3-2) and TRBJ1-2, with 8 bases that match TRBD1. The ends lost 3 bases at V and 6 bases at J; junction bases unmatched: 6. From germline, CDR1 is LGHDT and CDR2 YNNKEL (reference sequence). This CDR3 is 14 amino acids long. CDR3 DNA: TGTGCCAGCAGCCACGCTGACAGGGGCCATGGCTACACCTTC. This codes for CASSHADRGHGYTF.

The chain uses TRBV2 and TRBJ2-6; TRBD1 matches 7 bases. This CDR3 has 16 residues. Germline CDR1 is SNHLY and CDR2 is FYNNEI. The V and J ends lost 6 bases and 0 bases, in that order; junction bases with no gene match: 5. The CDR3 spells CASRDRPSSGANVLTF. The CDR3 DNA is TGTGCCAGCAGGGACAGGCCCTCCTCTGGGGCCAACGTCCTGACTTTC.